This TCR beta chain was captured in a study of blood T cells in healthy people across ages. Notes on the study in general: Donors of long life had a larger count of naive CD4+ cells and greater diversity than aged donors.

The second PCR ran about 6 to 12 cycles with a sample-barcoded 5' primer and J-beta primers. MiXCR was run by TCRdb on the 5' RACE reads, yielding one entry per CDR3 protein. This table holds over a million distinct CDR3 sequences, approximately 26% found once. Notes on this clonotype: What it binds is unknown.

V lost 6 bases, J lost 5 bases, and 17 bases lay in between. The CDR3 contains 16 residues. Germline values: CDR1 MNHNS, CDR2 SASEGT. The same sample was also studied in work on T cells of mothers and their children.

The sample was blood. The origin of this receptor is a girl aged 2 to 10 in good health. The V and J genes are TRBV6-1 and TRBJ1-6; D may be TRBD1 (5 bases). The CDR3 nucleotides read TGTGCCAGCAGCCCTATGTTGGGGGAAGATAATTCACCCCTCCACTTT. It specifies CASSPMLGEDNSPLHF.